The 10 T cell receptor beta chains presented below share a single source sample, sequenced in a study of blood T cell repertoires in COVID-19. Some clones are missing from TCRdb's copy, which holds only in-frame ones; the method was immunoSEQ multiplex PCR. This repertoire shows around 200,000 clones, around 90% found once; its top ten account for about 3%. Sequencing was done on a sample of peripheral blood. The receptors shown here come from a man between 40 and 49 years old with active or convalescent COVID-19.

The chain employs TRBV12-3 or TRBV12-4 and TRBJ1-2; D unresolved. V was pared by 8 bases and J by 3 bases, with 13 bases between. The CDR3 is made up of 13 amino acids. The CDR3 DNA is TGTGCCAGCCGCGCGGGCGGAGACTATGGCTACACCTTC. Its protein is CASRAGGDYGYTF.

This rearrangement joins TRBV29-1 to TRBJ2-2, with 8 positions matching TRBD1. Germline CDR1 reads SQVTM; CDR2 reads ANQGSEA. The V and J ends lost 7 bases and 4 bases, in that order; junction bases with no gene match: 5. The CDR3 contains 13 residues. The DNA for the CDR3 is TGCAGCGCCGACAGGGGCGGCACCGGGGAGCTGTTTTTT. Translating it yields CSADRGGTGELFF.

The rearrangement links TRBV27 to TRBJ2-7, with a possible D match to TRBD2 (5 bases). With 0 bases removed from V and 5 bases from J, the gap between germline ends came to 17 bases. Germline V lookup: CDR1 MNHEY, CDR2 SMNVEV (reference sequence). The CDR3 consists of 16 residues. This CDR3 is CASSLSPGDWEDEQYF. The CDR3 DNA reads TGTGCCAGCAGTTTATCCCCCGGGGATTGGGAAGACGAGCAGTACTTC.

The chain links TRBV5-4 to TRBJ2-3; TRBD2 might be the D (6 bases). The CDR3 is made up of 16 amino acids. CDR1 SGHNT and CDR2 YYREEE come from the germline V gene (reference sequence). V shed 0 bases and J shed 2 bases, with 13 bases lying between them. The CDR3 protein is CASSLDGGAYTDTQYF. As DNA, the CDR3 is TGTGCCAGCAGCTTGGACGGCGGGGCCTACACAGATACGCAGTATTTT.

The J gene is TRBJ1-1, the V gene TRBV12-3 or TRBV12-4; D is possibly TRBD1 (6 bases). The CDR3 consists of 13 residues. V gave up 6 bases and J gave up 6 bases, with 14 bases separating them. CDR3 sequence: CASRATGSPEAFF. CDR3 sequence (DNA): TGTGCCAGCAGGGCCACAGGGTCCCCTGAAGCTTTCTTT.

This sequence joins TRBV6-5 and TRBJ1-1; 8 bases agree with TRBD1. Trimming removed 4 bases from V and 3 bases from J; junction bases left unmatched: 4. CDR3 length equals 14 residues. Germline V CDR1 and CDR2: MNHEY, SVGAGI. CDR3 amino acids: CASSFRGPDTEAFF. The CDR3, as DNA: TGTGCCAGCAGTTTCAGGGGGCCGGACACTGAAGCTTTCTTT.

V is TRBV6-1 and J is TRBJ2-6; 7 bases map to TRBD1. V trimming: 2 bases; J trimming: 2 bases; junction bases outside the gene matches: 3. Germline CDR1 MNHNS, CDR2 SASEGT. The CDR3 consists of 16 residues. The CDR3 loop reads CASSEPQGAGANVLTF. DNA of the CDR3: TGTGCCAGCAGTGAACCCCAGGGGGCTGGGGCCAACGTCCTGACTTTC.

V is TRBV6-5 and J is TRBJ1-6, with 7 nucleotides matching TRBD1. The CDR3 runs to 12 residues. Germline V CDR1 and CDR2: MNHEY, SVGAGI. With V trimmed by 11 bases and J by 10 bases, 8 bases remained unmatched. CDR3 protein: CAATTGNSPLHF. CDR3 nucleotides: TGTGCCGCGACGACAGGGAACTCACCCCTCCACTTT.

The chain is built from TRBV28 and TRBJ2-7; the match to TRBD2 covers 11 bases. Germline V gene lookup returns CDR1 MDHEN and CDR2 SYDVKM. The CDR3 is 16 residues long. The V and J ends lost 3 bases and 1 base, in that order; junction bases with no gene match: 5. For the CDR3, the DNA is TGTGCCAGCAGTTTTAGTAGCGGGGGGGCGTCCTACGAGCAGTACTTC. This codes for CASSFSSGGASYEQYF.

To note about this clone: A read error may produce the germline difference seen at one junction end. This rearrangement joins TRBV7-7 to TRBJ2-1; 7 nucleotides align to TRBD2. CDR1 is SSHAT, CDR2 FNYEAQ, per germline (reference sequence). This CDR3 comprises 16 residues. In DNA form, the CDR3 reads TGTGCTAGCAGCTTAGGGTTCGCGGGGGTTAGCAATGAGCAGTTCTTC. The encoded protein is CASSLGFAGVSNEQFF.